The following is a TCR beta chain sequence with its context. This clonotype has only a few counts. Its antigen has not been determined. Per-nucleotide qualities are absent, and no much larger clonotype sits a single base away. The entry originates in a study of post-analysis software for immune sequencing data (dated by TCRdb to the mid-2010s). Study-level background: Recorded disease courses included relapsing-remitting, secondary progressive and progressive-relapsing multiple sclerosis, with some patients lacking subtype annotation. The patient repertoires were compared against some twelve previously published healthy control repertoires obtained from donors aged roughly 6 to 28 years. A subset of samples was prepared in parallel using single-end sample barcoding, then pooled and co-amplified after Illumina adapter ligation. What the research found in general, with its limitations: The control group was slightly older than the multiple sclerosis patient group. Multiple sclerosis patients had significantly lower normalized Chao1 diversity than controls, a result that suggests substantial peripheral T-cell clonal expansion. Strong co-clustering of samples prepared in the same batch was shown by direct clustering with F measure, prompting a batch-effect correction. Significantly higher frequencies in patients than in controls were found for roughly five TRBV segments, including TRBV5-6, TRBV5-1 and TRBV20-1.

Libraries were constructed by PCR. The sequencing machine was an Illumina HiSeq 2500. To reduce PCR and sequencing biases, unique molecular identifiers were incorporated into the TCR beta cDNA libraries. Every 1 to 10 million input T cells yielded approximately 500,000 cDNA molecules, meaning each molecule approximated one T cell. The patient libraries were prepared and sequenced using the same protocol as the earlier healthy control dataset. Samples belonging to the same batch were prepared together, multiplexed and sequenced on a shared HiSeq lane. The original pipeline was this. MIGEC was used to process the raw barcoded reads, and molecular identifier groups with only a single read were discarded before consensus assembly and CDR3 extraction. VDJtools was used for post-analysis of the clonotype tables, and diversity was normalized by down-sampling every dataset to the size of the smallest sample. Repertoire overlap clustering matched CDR3 amino acid but not nucleotide sequences to correct batch-related cross-sample contamination. TCRdb passed the public sequencing reads through fastp at Q25 and MiXCR, retaining productive beta sequences. Under each unique CDR3 protein, matching rows form one entry showing the most common genes and DNA. TCRdb, not the original authors, processed these V and J calls. The sample contains 450,000 to 700,000 distinct CDR3 sequences, roughly 47% of them found a single time. The top ten hold 1.5% to 2% of the sample.

The V and J ends are trimmed by 4 bases and 5 bases, leaving 12 bases between them. CDR1 and CDR2 were assigned from the germline V gene as SGHRS and YFSETQ. The CDR3 starts with the cysteine, ends with the phenylalanine, and has 13 residues. This entry keeps only the CDR3 DNA: 39 bases, framed from base 1. TCR beta repertoires were profiled from peripheral blood of roughly 13 young patients with multiple sclerosis to demonstrate the VDJtools post-analysis software. The patients with multiple sclerosis were children and adolescents between roughly 6 and 16 years of age. The chain employs TRBV5-1 and TRBJ2-5, and TRBD1 may be the D gene, going by 6 matching bases. Sequencing used blood. The sequence was collected from a girl aged 10 to 17 with multiple sclerosis. For the CDR3, the sequence is CASSRDKAETQYF. The nucleotides read TGCGCCAGCAGCAGGGACAAGGCGGAGACCCAGTACTTC.